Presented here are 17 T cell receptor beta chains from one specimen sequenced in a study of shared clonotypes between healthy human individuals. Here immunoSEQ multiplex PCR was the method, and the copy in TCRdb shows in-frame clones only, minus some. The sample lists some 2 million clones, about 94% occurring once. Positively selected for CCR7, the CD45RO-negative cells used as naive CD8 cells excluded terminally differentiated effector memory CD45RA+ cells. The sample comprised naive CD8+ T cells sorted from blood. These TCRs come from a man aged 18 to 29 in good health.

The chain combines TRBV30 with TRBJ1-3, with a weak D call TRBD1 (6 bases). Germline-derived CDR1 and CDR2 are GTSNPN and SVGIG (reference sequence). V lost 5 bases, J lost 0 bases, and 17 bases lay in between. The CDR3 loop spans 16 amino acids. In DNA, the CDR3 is TGTGCCTGGGTCAACAGGGAGGCGTTCTCTGGAAACACCATATATTTT. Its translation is CAWVNREAFSGNTIYF.

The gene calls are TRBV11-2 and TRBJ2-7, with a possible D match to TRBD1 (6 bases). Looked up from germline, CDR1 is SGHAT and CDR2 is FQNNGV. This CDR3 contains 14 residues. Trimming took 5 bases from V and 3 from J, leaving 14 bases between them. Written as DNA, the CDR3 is TGTGCCAGCAGCGGGGACATCCGGGGCTACGAGCAGTACTTC. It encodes CASSGDIRGYEQYF.

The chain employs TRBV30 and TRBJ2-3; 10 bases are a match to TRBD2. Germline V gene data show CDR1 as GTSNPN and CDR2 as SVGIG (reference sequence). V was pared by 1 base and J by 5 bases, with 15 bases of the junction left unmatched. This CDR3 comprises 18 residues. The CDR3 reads CAWSGLAGALDRGDTQYF. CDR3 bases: TGTGCCTGGAGTGGGCTAGCGGGAGCCCTTGACCGGGGAGATACGCAGTATTTT. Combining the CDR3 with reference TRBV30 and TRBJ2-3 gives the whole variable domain SQTIHQWPATLVQPVGSPLSLECTVEGTSNPNLYWYRQAAGRGLQLLFYSVGIGQISSEVPQNLSASRPQDRQFILSSKKLLLSDSGFYLCAWSGLAGALDRGDTQYFGPGTRLTVL.

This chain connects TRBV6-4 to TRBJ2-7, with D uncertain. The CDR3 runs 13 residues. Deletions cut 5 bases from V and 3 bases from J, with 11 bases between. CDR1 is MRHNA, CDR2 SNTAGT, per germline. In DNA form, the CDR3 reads TGTGCCAGCAGTAAGCCAAGCCGCTACGAGCAGTACTTC. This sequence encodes CASSKPSRYEQYF.

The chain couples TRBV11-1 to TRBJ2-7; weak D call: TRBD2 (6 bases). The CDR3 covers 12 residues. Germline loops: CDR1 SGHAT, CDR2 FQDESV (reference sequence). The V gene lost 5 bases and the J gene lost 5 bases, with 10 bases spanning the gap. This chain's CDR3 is CASSPAGHEQYF. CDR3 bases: TGTGCCAGCAGCCCCGCGGGACACGAGCAGTACTTC.

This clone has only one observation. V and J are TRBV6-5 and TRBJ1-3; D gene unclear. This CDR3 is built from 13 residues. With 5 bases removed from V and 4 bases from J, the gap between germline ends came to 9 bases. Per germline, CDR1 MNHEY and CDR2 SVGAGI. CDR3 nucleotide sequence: TGTGCCAGCAGTGCGGATTACGGAAACACCATATATTTT. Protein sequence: CASSADYGNTIYF.

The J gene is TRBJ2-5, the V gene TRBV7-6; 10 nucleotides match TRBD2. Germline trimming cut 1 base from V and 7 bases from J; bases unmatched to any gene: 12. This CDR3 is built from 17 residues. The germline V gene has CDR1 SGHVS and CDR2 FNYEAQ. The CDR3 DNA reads TGTGCCAGCAGCTTAGGTGATGGACTAGCGGCGAGAAGGACCCAGTACTTC. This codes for CASSLGDGLAARRTQYF.

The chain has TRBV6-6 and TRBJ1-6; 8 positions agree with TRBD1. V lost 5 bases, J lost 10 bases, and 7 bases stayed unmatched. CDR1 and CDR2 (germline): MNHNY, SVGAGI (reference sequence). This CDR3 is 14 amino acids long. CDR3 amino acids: CASSVTGGESPLHF. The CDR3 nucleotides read TGTGCCAGCAGTGTAACAGGGGGGGAATCACCCCTCCACTTT.

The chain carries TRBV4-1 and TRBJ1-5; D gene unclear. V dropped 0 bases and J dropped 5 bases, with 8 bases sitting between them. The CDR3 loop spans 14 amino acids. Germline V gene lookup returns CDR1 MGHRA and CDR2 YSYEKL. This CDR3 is CASSQDHTDQPQHF. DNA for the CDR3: TGCGCCAGCAGCCAAGATCACACCGATCAGCCCCAGCATTTT.

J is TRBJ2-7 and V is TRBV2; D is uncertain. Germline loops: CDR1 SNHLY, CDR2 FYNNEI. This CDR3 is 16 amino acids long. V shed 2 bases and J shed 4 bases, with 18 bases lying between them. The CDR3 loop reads CASSESTETPGYEQYF. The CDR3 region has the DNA TGTGCCAGCAGTGAAAGCACAGAAACTCCCGGATACGAGCAGTACTTC.

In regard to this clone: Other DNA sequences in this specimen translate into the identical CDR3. CDR3 nucleotides: TGCAGTGCTAGGGGCGATGAGCAGTTCTTC. Its protein product is CSARGDEQFF. V is TRBV20-1 and J is TRBJ2-1; D ambiguous. Trimming took 3 bases from V and 8 from J, leaving 5 bases between them. This CDR3 is built from 10 residues. The V gene's germline CDR1 is DFQATT and CDR2 SNEGSKA (reference sequence).

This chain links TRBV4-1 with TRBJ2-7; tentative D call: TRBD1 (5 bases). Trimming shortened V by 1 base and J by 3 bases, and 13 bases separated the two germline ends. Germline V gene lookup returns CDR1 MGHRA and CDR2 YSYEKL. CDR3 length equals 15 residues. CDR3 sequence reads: CASSQVFQGFYEQYF. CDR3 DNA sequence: TGCGCCAGCAGCCAAGTCTTCCAGGGATTCTACGAGCAGTACTTC.

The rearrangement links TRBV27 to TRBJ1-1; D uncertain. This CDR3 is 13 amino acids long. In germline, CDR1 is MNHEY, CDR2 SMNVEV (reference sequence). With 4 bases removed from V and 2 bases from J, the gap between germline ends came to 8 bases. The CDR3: CASSSIDNTEAFF. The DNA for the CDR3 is TGTGCCAGCAGTTCCATCGACAACACTGAAGCTTTCTTT.

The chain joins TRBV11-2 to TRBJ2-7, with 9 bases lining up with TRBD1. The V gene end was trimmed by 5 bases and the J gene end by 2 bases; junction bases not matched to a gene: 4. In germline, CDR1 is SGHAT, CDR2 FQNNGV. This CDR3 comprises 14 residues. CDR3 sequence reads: CASSPDRGTYEQYF. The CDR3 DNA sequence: TGTGCCAGCAGCCCGGACAGGGGAACCTACGAGCAGTACTTC.

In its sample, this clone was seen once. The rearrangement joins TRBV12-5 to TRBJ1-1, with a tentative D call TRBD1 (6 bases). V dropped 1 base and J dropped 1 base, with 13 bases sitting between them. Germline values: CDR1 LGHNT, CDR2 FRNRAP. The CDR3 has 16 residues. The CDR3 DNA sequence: TGTGCTAGTGGTTTGGGCCCAGGGGCAGGGAACACTGAAGCTTTCTTT. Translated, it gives CASGLGPGAGNTEAFF.

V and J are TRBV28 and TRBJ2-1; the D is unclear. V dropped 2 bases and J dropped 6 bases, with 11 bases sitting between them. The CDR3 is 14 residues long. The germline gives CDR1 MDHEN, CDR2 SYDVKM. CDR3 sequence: CASSLRTAFNEQFF. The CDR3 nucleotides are TGTGCCAGCAGTTTACGGACCGCCTTCAATGAGCAGTTCTTC.

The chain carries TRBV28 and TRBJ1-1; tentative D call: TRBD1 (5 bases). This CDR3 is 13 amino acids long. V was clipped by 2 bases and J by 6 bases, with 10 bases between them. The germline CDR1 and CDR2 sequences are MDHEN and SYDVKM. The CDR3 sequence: CASSLRGSPEAFF. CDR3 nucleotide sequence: TGTGCCAGCAGTTTACGGGGGAGCCCTGAAGCTTTCTTT. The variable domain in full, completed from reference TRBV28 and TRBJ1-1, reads DVKVTQSSRYLVKRTGEKVFLECVQDMDHENMFWYRQDPGLGLRLIYFSYDVKMKEKGDIPEGYSVSREKKERFSLILESASTNQTSMYLCASSLRGSPEAFFGQGTRLTVV.